Each of the 10 T cell receptor beta chains below was sequenced from the same sample in a study of T cell changes during pregnancy in multiple sclerosis. Method: immunoSEQ multiplex PCR; TCRdb's copy keeps in-frame clones and lacks some. The data hold over 45,000 clones, with more than 85% observed a single time. The specimen was peripheral blood, collected in the third trimester of pregnancy. The receptors derive from a female donor in good health, enrolled as a control in a pregnancy study.

The rearrangement links TRBV28 to TRBJ1-1, with 7 bases aligning to TRBD1. V lost 3 bases to trimming and J lost 5 bases; unmatched junction nucleotides: 3. The CDR3 runs 13 residues. CDR1 and CDR2 (germline): MDHEN, SYDVKM. The CDR3 DNA is TGTGCCAGCAGTTTGACAGGGAGGACTGAAGCTTTCTTT. Its translation is CASSLTGRTEAFF.

V usage is TRBV25-1 and J usage is TRBJ1-2; D is perhaps TRBD1 (6 bases). Germline lookup yields CDR1 MGHDK and CDR2 SYGVNS. Trimming removed 5 bases from V and 1 base from J, with 14 bases in between. The CDR3 has 15 amino acids. In nucleotides, the CDR3 is TGTGCCAGCAGTCGTACGGACAGCCTTAACTATGGCTACACCTTC. Protein: CASSRTDSLNYGYTF.

The rearrangement uses TRBV4-3 and TRBJ2-3; 10 bases map to TRBD2. In germline, CDR1 is LGHNA, CDR2 YSLEER. The CDR3 totals 16 residues. Unmatched junction bases numbered 8, after V lost 3 bases and J lost 5 bases. The DNA for the CDR3 is TGCGCCAGCAGCCATAGAGCGGGGGGGACTATAGATACGCAGTATTTT. Protein product: CASSHRAGGTIDTQYF.

This clone has a handful of counts. V is TRBV6-6 and J is TRBJ1-1; TRBD1 agrees at 9 bases. The CDR3 runs to 14 residues. CDR1 MNHNY and CDR2 SVGAGI come from the germline V gene (reference sequence). V was pared by 6 bases and J by 5 bases, with 7 bases of the junction left unmatched. CDR3 protein: CASSLTGGSTEAFF. The CDR3 nucleotides are TGTGCCAGCAGCCTCACAGGGGGCTCGACTGAAGCTTTCTTT.

This rearrangement joins TRBV15 to TRBJ1-3; D ambiguous. The CDR3 has 18 amino acids. V lost 0 bases and J 0 bases, leaving 15 bases between the germline ends. Germline V gives CDR1 LNHNV, CDR2 YYDKDF (reference sequence). This chain's CDR3 is CATSRDPQPPSSGNTIYF. CDR3 nucleotide sequence: TGTGCCACCAGCAGAGACCCCCAGCCTCCTAGCTCTGGAAACACCATATATTTT.

This clone was observed a single time. The chain joins TRBV2 to TRBJ2-7; 7 bases are a match to TRBD1. The CDR3 has 14 amino acids. With 5 bases clipped from V and 3 bases from J, the junction kept 7 bases outside the gene matches. Germline V gene sequence: CDR1 SNHLY, CDR2 FYNNEI. In DNA, the CDR3 is TGTGCCAGCAGTAAACCGGGACAGAGCTACGAGCAGTACTTC. Translated, it gives CASSKPGQSYEQYF.

This clone was counted once. The chain recombines TRBV7-2 with TRBJ1-1; D not certain. Germline CDR1 reads SGHTA; CDR2 reads FQGNSA. Between the trimmed V and J ends, which lost 6 bases and 6 bases, there was a span of 26 bases. The CDR3 sequence is 17 residues long. CDR3 nucleotides: TGTGCCAGCAGACCCGGGTCCTATAGACGGGGTAAAGCTGAAGCTTTCTTT. Amino acids: CASRPGSYRRGKAEAFF.

This chain's CDR3 is CASSLAVRFYEQYF. CDR3 nucleotides: TGTGCCAGCAGCTTAGCGGTCAGGTTCTACGAGCAGTACTTC. V is TRBV7-9 and J is TRBJ2-7; D remains unclear. Germline CDR1 SEHNR, CDR2 FQNEAQ (reference sequence). V was clipped by 0 bases and J by 3 bases, with 9 bases between them. The CDR3 is 14 residues long.

The sample holds many counts of this clone. The chain recombines TRBV6-4 with TRBJ2-6, with a possible D match to TRBD2 (6 bases). V was cut by 0 bases and J by 3 bases, with 9 bases left in between. The germline CDR1 and CDR2 sequences are MRHNA and SNTAGT. There are 16 residues in the CDR3. CDR3 coding DNA: TGTGCCAGCAGTGACTCGATGGGAGGTGGGGCCAACGTCCTGACTTTC. It translates to CASSDSMGGGANVLTF.

The gene calls are TRBV7-2 and TRBJ2-7; 8 bases align to TRBD1. V gave up 3 bases and J gave up 2 bases; unmatched junction bases: 6. This CDR3 region has 15 residues. The V gene's germline CDR1 is SGHTA and CDR2 FQGNSA. As DNA, the CDR3 is TGTGCCAGCAGCTTTGGACAGGGCACCACCTACGAGCAGTACTTC. This codes for CASSFGQGTTYEQYF.